This entry lists 22 T cell receptor beta chains sequenced from one sample in a study of long-term antiretroviral therapy in people with HIV. Survey level was the resolution at which the v3.0 immunoSEQ assay ran. Only in-frame clones appear in the TCRdb table, and some are missing; sequencing was by immunoSEQ multiplex PCR. There are more than 30,000 clones in the sample; about four fifths occur only once, and over 6.5% lies in the top ten. The source was unsorted PBMCs, collected 0.4 years before starting antiretroviral therapy. Receptors were obtained from a man between 18 and 29 years old with HIV.

The CDR3 region is CASSPLGGQQETQYF. The CDR3 nucleotides read TGTGCCAGCAGCCCTTTGGGGGGACAACAAGAGACCCAGTACTTC. The chain couples TRBV6-1 to TRBJ2-5; D could derive from TRBD1 or TRBD2 (6 bases each). The V gene's germline CDR1 is MNHNS and CDR2 SASEGT. Trimming stripped 6 bases from V and 2 bases from J, with 16 bases between. The CDR3 is 15 residues long.

The chain employs TRBV5-6 and TRBJ2-7; a possible D gene is TRBD1 (6 bases). Germline CDR1 and CDR2: SGHDT and YYEEEE. The CDR3 covers 13 residues. Trimming took 2 bases from V and 1 from J, leaving 7 bases between them. This CDR3 is CASSFGQSYEQYF. The CDR3 nucleotides are TGTGCCAGCAGCTTCGGACAGTCCTACGAGCAGTACTTC.

This chain uses TRBV7-8 with TRBJ2-7; 10 positions match TRBD1. The V segment lost 0 bases and the J segment 4 bases; nucleotides outside the gene matches: 0. This CDR3 contains 14 residues. CDR1 and CDR2 (germline): SGHVS, FQNEAQ. DNA for the CDR3: TGTGCCAGCAGCTTAGCGGACAGGGGGTACGAGCAGTACTTC. This translates into CASSLADRGYEQYF.

This chain uses TRBV28 with TRBJ1-1; TRBD1 matches at 7 bases. The V and J ends lost 6 bases and 5 bases, in that order; junction bases with no gene match: 9. This CDR3 region has 14 residues. The germline V gene encodes CDR1 MDHEN and CDR2 SYDVKM. The DNA for the CDR3 is TGTGCCAGCAGAAACCGGGACAGTCGGACTGAAGCTTTCTTT. This codes for CASRNRDSRTEAFF.

The chain uses TRBV10-3 and TRBJ2-5; no clear D. V dropped 4 bases and J dropped 1 base, with 7 bases sitting between them. There are 13 residues in the CDR3. CDR1 and CDR2 (germline): ENHRY, SYGVKD. This CDR3 is CAISVRVQETQYF. CDR3 nucleotide sequence: TGTGCCATCAGTGTCCGGGTCCAAGAGACCCAGTACTTC.

The V gene is TRBV29-1, the J gene TRBJ2-7; D is possibly TRBD2 (5 bases). The CDR3 length is 13 residues. In germline, CDR1 is SQVTM, CDR2 ANQGSEA. V lost 3 bases to trimming and J lost 3 bases, with 12 bases between them. The CDR3 is CSVERGLGYEQYF. The CDR3 DNA reads TGCAGCGTTGAGCGAGGGCTAGGCTACGAGCAGTACTTC.

J is TRBJ2-3 and V is TRBV10-2; tentative D call: TRBD1 (6 bases). The germline V gene encodes CDR1 WSHSY and CDR2 SAAADI. Trimming took 8 bases from V and 4 from J, leaving 16 bases between them. The CDR3 is made up of 14 amino acids. CDR3 coding DNA: TGCGCCAGCTTTGAACAGGGTGGAGCAGATACGCAGTATTTT. Protein sequence: CASFEQGGADTQYF.

V is TRBV14 and J is TRBJ1-1; TRBD1 might be the D (5 bases). Trimming took 1 base from V and 1 from J, leaving 13 bases between them. The CDR3 loop spans 16 amino acids. Germline V gene data show CDR1 as SGHDN and CDR2 as FVKESK. Here the CDR3 reads CASSQVFREGNTEAFF. The CDR3 DNA reads TGTGCCAGCAGCCAAGTATTCAGGGAAGGGAACACTGAAGCTTTCTTT.

The chain combines TRBV5-4 with TRBJ2-3; 15 nucleotides line up with TRBD2. Per germline, CDR1 SGHNT and CDR2 YYREEE (reference sequence). This CDR3 has 17 residues. Unmatched junction bases numbered 1, after V lost 2 bases and J lost 0 bases. The CDR3 spells CASSLGTSGGSTDTQYF. The CDR3 bases are TGTGCCAGCAGCTTAGGGACTAGCGGGGGGAGCACAGATACGCAGTATTTT.

This sequence joins TRBV7-9 and TRBJ1-1; weak D call: TRBD1 (5 bases). This CDR3 has 14 amino acids. Germline V CDR1 and CDR2: SEHNR, FQNEAQ (reference sequence). Trimming pared 4 bases from V and 6 bases from J, leaving 15 bases between. In DNA form, the CDR3 reads TGTGCCAGCAGCTCCACAAGGGGTATAGCTGAAGCTTTCTTT. Protein sequence: CASSSTRGIAEAFF.

The V gene is TRBV4-2, the J gene TRBJ2-5, with a tentative D call TRBD1 (6 bases). V was trimmed by 0 bases and J by 5 bases, leaving 13 bases between them. In germline, CDR1 is LGHNA, CDR2 YNFKEQ. This CDR3 has 15 amino acids. The DNA of the CDR3 is TGTGCCAGCAGCCAAGACAGGGGCCCATTGGAGACCCAGTACTTC. This encodes CASSQDRGPLETQYF.

This chain connects TRBV19 to TRBJ1-6; 10 bases match TRBD1. Germline CDR1 and CDR2: LNHDA and SQIVND (reference sequence). The CDR3 totals 15 residues. Trimming cost V 5 bases and J 7 bases; bases outside gene matches: 5. CDR3 loop: CASSSTGQGNSPLHF. CDR3 nucleotide sequence: TGTGCCAGTAGTTCAACGGGACAGGGGAATTCACCCCTCCACTTT. The full variable domain, rest sourced from reference TRBV19 and TRBJ1-6, is DGGITQSPKYLFRKEGQNVTLSCEQNLNHDAMYWYRQDPGQGLRLIYYSQIVNDFQKGDIAEGYSVSREKKESFPLTVTSAQKNPTAFYLCASSSTGQGNSPLHFGNGTRLTVT.

This chain links TRBV4-2 with TRBJ2-7; 8 positions match TRBD2. V shed 5 bases, J shed 6 bases, and the junction held 15 bases outside the gene matches. This CDR3 region has 16 residues. CDR1 and CDR2 (germline): LGHNA, YNFKEQ. The CDR3 bases are TGTGCCAGCAGCGGGGCTAGCGGCCCTAGCGGGCTCGAGCAGTACTTC. This encodes CASSGASGPSGLEQYF.

Here the CDR3 reads CASSPGRGGYYEQYF. In DNA form, the CDR3 reads TGTGCCAGCAGTCCCGGTCGGGGGGGCTACTACGAGCAGTACTTC. The chain employs TRBV28 and TRBJ2-7, with 8 nucleotides matching TRBD2. This CDR3 comprises 15 residues. Germline assignment: CDR1 MDHEN and CDR2 SYDVKM. The J segment lost 3 bases and the V segment lost 5 bases, leaving 9 bases of the junction unmatched.

This clone was seen a handful of times. This chain links TRBV5-6 with TRBJ1-4; D is uncertain. This CDR3 region has 14 residues. The V gene's germline CDR1 is SGHDT and CDR2 YYEEEE. The V end was cut by 1 base, the J end by 0 bases, with 4 bases between. The CDR3 DNA reads as TGTGCCAGCAGCTTGATCGCAACTAATGAAAAACTGTTTTTT. Amino acids: CASSLIATNEKLFF.

The rearrangement uses TRBV19 and TRBJ2-7; D ambiguous. The length of the CDR3 is 13 residues. With 4 bases removed from V and 5 bases from J, the gap between germline ends came to 12 bases. Germline CDR1 reads LNHDA; CDR2 reads SQIVND (reference sequence). CDR3 nucleotides: TGTGCCAGTAGTACTCAGGCATTAGACGAGCAGTACTTC. Its protein is CASSTQALDEQYF.

The chain is built from TRBV30 and TRBJ2-5; D remains ambiguous. CDR3 length: 13 amino acids. Germline V lookup: CDR1 GTSNPN, CDR2 SVGIG (reference sequence). V lost 0 bases and J lost 3, with 8 bases in between. CDR3 protein: CAWSVGLKETQYF. In nucleotides, the CDR3 is TGTGCCTGGAGTGTCGGGCTGAAAGAGACCCAGTACTTC.

The chain links TRBV5-1 to TRBJ2-2; 8 bases are a match to TRBD2. Germline CDR1 reads SGHRS; CDR2 reads YFSETQ. The CDR3 is made up of 16 amino acids. The trim removed 1 base at V and 7 bases at J, leaving 9 bases unmatched. The CDR3 loop is CASSLSGRASDGELFF. The CDR3 nucleotides read TGCGCCAGCAGCTTGTCCGGGAGGGCCTCAGACGGGGAGCTGTTTTTT. The complete variable domain, with remaining parts taken from reference TRBV5-1 and TRBJ2-2, reads KAGVTQTPRYLIKTRGQQVTLSCSPISGHRSVSWYQQTPGQGLQFLFEYFSETQRNKGNFPGRFSGRQFSNSRSEMNVSTLELGDSALYLCASSLSGRASDGELFFGEGSRLTVL.

The CDR3 sequence is CASSLLKTGFYEQYF. CDR3 coding DNA: TGTGCCAGCAGCTTGCTTAAGACAGGGTTCTACGAGCAGTACTTC. The rearrangement links TRBV11-2 to TRBJ2-7; 7 bases are shared with TRBD1. The CDR3 is 15 residues long. V shed 3 bases, J shed 3 bases, and the junction held 8 bases outside the gene matches. Germline values: CDR1 SGHAT, CDR2 FQNNGV.

V is TRBV7-9 and J is TRBJ2-5, with D maybe TRBD1 (5 bases). The CDR3 sequence is 14 residues long. V was pared by 1 base and J by 5 bases, with 11 bases between. The germline V gene encodes CDR1 SEHNR and CDR2 FQNEAQ (reference sequence). In DNA form, the CDR3 reads TGTGCCAGCAGCTTAGGCGGCAGGGCGGAGACCCAGTACTTC. Protein sequence: CASSLGGRAETQYF.

The CDR3 loop is CASRTGVLNYNEQFF. DNA for the CDR3: TGCGCCAGCAGAACGGGGGTTTTAAACTACAATGAGCAGTTCTTC. The chain employs TRBV4-1 and TRBJ2-1; D might be TRBD2 (6 bases). V was clipped by 6 bases and J by 3 bases, with 15 bases between them. CDR3 length: 15 amino acids. CDR1 MGHRA and CDR2 YSYEKL come from the germline V gene.

The rearrangement links TRBV10-3 to TRBJ2-3; TRBD2 might be the D (5 bases). CDR3 length: 14 residues. CDR1 is ENHRY, CDR2 SYGVKD, per germline. Trimming took off 4 bases at V and 4 bases at J, with 12 bases between the two ends. CDR3 in DNA: TGTGCCATCAGTGGGGAGAGTGCGGCAGATACGCAGTATTTT. Its translation: CAISGESAADTQYF.